These 5 T cell receptor beta chains share one sample of origin, sequenced in a study of immune heterogeneity within non-small cell lung tumors. TCRs were amplified from roughly 590 ng gDNA of bulk tumor per sample. Biopsies that were spaced far apart were taken, several per primary tumor, during surgery. The study enrolled patients with untreated, newly diagnosed non-small cell lung cancer who underwent curative surgery. With 32 V and 13 J primers, multiplex PCR amplified the TCR beta CDR3. TCRdb itself ran the multiplex PCR reads through MiXCR, one entry per CDR3 protein. The sample shows fewer than 7,500 distinct CDR3 sequences, 22% of them seen only once. Sequencing was carried out using lung tumor tissue. Receptors were obtained from a man aged 55 to 70 with non-small cell lung cancer.

In its sample, this clonotype is medium-sized (0.01 to 0.1%). The chain combines TRBV19 with TRBJ1-2; D remains unclear. Germline CDR1 and CDR2: LNHDA and SQIVND (reference sequence). Trimming took off 3 bases at V and 3 bases at J, with 14 bases between the two ends. The CDR3 has 15 amino acids. The CDR3 region is CASSMPDRPYYGYTF. The CDR3 DNA reads as TGTGCCAGTAGTATGCCGGACCGACCCTACTATGGCTACACCTTC.

At least ten counts were recorded for this clonotype. This chain uses TRBV3-1 with TRBJ2-1, with a tentative D call TRBD2 (6 bases). Germline V CDR1 and CDR2: LGHDT, YNNKEL (reference sequence). V was pared by 3 bases and J by 12 bases, with 12 bases between. This CDR3 has 12 residues. The CDR3 region has the DNA TGTGCCAGCAGCCAGGCTTTGGGAGGGCAGTTCTTC. The encoded protein is CASSQALGGQFF.

By share, this clonotype ranks as medium-sized (0.01 to 0.1%). CDR3 DNA: TGCAGTGCTAGAGATCTAGAGACAGTCACCTACGAGCAGTACTTC. Protein: CSARDLETVTYEQYF. V usage is TRBV20-1 and J usage is TRBJ2-7; tentatively, D is TRBD1 (5 bases). CDR1 is DFQATT, CDR2 SNEGSKA, per germline (reference sequence). The CDR3 spans 15 residues. The V end was cut by 0 bases, the J end by 2 bases, with 14 bases between.

This clonotype is categorized as medium-sized. The chain links TRBV6-2 or TRBV6-3 to TRBJ1-1, with 8 bases identical to TRBD1. This CDR3 is 13 amino acids long. Germline values: CDR1 MNHEY, CDR2 SVGEGT. V trimming: 4 bases; J trimming: 4 bases; junction bases outside the gene matches: 2. DNA of the CDR3: TGTGCCAGCAGTTCTACAGGGGGCACTGAAGCTTTCTTT. Its translation: CASSSTGGTEAFF.

The rearrangement links TRBV20-1 to TRBJ2-7, with D unresolved. Germline CDR1 DFQATT, CDR2 SNEGSKA (reference sequence). V lost 4 bases and J lost 2, with 21 bases in between. The CDR3 has 16 amino acids. The CDR3, as DNA: TGCAGTGCTACAGATCGGGTGAGGTGTCTCGCCTACGAGCAGTACTTC. Translating gives CSATDRVRCLAYEQYF.